Shown below are 30 T cell receptor beta chains from a single sample sequenced in a study of blood T cell repertoires in COVID-19. The table came from immunoSEQ multiplex PCR; TCRdb's copy has only in-frame clones and leaves some out. The profile shows around 450,000 clones, about 92% of them singletons. Sequenced material: PBMCs or T cells enriched from blood (not recorded which). These receptors all stem from a man between 18 and 35 years old who had recovered from COVID-19.

The chain's CDR3 is CASSHVSESSYEQYF. CDR3 nucleotide sequence: TGCGCCAGCAGCCACGTTTCGGAGAGCTCCTACGAGCAGTACTTC. This sequence joins TRBV4-1 and TRBJ2-7; unclear D gene. The CDR3 is made up of 15 amino acids. Germline V gives CDR1 MGHRA, CDR2 YSYEKL. Trimming removed 3 bases at V and 0 bases at J, with 12 bases between.

This clone was observed a handful of times. V usage is TRBV5-1 and J usage is TRBJ2-7, with D uncertain. CDR3 length: 14 residues. V lost 5 bases and J 6 bases, leaving 18 bases between the germline ends. The germline V gene has CDR1 SGHRS and CDR2 YFSETQ. The CDR3 sequence is CASRYTEDYSEQYF. As DNA, the CDR3 is TGCGCCAGCAGATACACCGAGGATTATTCCGAGCAGTACTTC. Using reference TRBV5-1 and TRBJ2-7 for the parts outside the CDR3, the full variable domain is KAGVTQTPRYLIKTRGQQVTLSCSPISGHRSVSWYQQTPGQGLQFLFEYFSETQRNKGNFPGRFSGRQFSNSRSEMNVSTLELGDSALYLCASRYTEDYSEQYFGPGTRLTVT.

This clone was seen a single time. The chain carries TRBV5-1 and TRBJ2-7; D gene unclear. The germline CDR1 and CDR2 sequences are SGHRS and YFSETQ. V lost 0 bases and J 3 bases, leaving 7 bases between the germline ends. CDR3 length equals 13 residues. In DNA, the CDR3 is TGCGCCAGCAGCTTGGATATTCTCTACGAGCAGTACTTC. Translating gives CASSLDILYEQYF.

V usage is TRBV18 and J usage is TRBJ2-3; D not resolved. This CDR3 comprises 17 residues. Looked up from germline, CDR1 is KGHSH and CDR2 is LQKENI. V lost 2 bases, J lost 1 base, and 16 bases lay in between. DNA of the CDR3: TGTGCCAGCTCACCAGGGTCGGGTTTTGTTGGCACAGATACGCAGTATTTT. This sequence encodes CASSPGSGFVGTDTQYF.

The CDR3, as DNA: TGTGCCAGCAGTTTAAAATCCGCTGGAAACACCATATATTTT. This encodes CASSLKSAGNTIYF. The rearrangement links TRBV28 to TRBJ1-3; D remains ambiguous. The CDR3 totals 14 residues. With 2 bases removed from V and 2 bases from J, the gap between germline ends came to 7 bases. The germline V gene encodes CDR1 MDHEN and CDR2 SYDVKM.

V is TRBV28 and J is TRBJ1-3; D unclear. The CDR3 spans 14 residues. V was shortened by 0 bases and J by 4 bases, with 7 bases between the two germline ends. Germline V gene sequence: CDR1 MDHEN, CDR2 SYDVKM. CDR3 loop: CASSLWAAGNTIYF. The CDR3 nucleotides read TGTGCCAGCAGTTTATGGGCAGCGGGAAACACCATATATTTT.

This clone was detected only once. The sample has other DNA sequences that encode this CDR3 too. The chain carries TRBV5-1 and TRBJ2-2; TRBD1 matches at 9 bases. The V gene's germline CDR1 is SGHRS and CDR2 YFSETQ. The CDR3 runs 14 residues. The ends lost 3 bases at V and 3 bases at J; junction bases unmatched: 0. The CDR3: CASSWTGDTGELFF. CDR3 DNA: TGCGCCAGCAGCTGGACAGGGGACACCGGGGAGCTGTTTTTT.

The chain combines TRBV5-1 with TRBJ1-5, with a tentative D call TRBD1 (6 bases). V shed 3 bases and J shed 7 bases, with 11 bases lying between them. The CDR3 contains 13 residues. The germline gives CDR1 SGHRS, CDR2 YFSETQ. The chain's CDR3 is CASSSGVEQPQHF. CDR3 in DNA: TGCGCCAGCAGCTCAGGGGTGGAACAGCCCCAGCATTTT.

This chain links TRBV9 with TRBJ1-1; D ambiguous. CDR3 length: 14 residues. The V gene lost 0 bases and the J gene lost 1 base, with 7 bases spanning the gap. Germline values: CDR1 SGDLS, CDR2 YYNGEE. The CDR3 nucleotides read TGTGCCAGCAGCGTAGATACTTGGAACACTGAAGCTTTCTTT. This codes for CASSVDTWNTEAFF.

CDR3 residues: CASSQDLAGGYTF. DNA of the CDR3: TGTGCCAGCAGCCAAGATTTAGCCGGTGGCTACACCTTC. The rearrangement joins TRBV3-1 (or the pseudogene TRBV3-2) to TRBJ1-2; D is unclear. Trimming stripped 0 bases from V and 7 bases from J, with 9 bases between. The CDR3 extends over 13 amino acids. CDR1 is LGHDT, CDR2 YNNKEL, per germline (reference sequence).

The chain has TRBV5-6 and TRBJ1-2; D unclear. The germline V gene encodes CDR1 SGHDT and CDR2 YYEEEE. V lost 2 bases, J lost 4 bases, and 15 bases lay in between. The CDR3 has 15 amino acids. The CDR3 coding sequence is TGTGCCAGCAGCTTCGGCGGTGGCTCCATCTATGGCTACACCTTC. Its protein product is CASSFGGGSIYGYTF.

This rearrangement joins TRBV11-3 to TRBJ1-2, with 7 nucleotides matching TRBD1. The CDR3 is 12 amino acids. CDR1 is SGHNT, CDR2 YENEEA, per germline. V trimming: 5 bases; J trimming: 5 bases; junction bases outside the gene matches: 2. The CDR3 here is CASSTGEYGYTF. The CDR3 region has the DNA TGTGCCAGCAGCACAGGGGAATATGGCTACACCTTC.

The genes are TRBV19 and TRBJ1-2; D gene unclear. CDR3 length: 13 residues. Deletions cut 6 bases from V and 5 bases from J, with 13 bases between. Germline V CDR1 and CDR2: LNHDA, SQIVND (reference sequence). CDR3 amino acids: CASSKDLEYGYTF. In DNA form, the CDR3 reads TGTGCCAGTAGCAAGGACTTGGAGTATGGCTACACCTTC. The full variable domain, its missing parts supplied by reference TRBV19 and TRBJ1-2, is DGGITQSPKYLFRKEGQNVTLSCEQNLNHDAMYWYRQDPGQGLRLIYYSQIVNDFQKGDIAEGYSVSREKKESFPLTVTSAQKNPTAFYLCASSKDLEYGYTFGSGTRLTVV.

This chain connects TRBV19 to TRBJ2-3; D gene uncertain. CDR1 and CDR2 (germline): LNHDA, SQIVND (reference sequence). The CDR3 is 15 amino acids. V was pared by 1 base and J by 0 bases, with 8 bases between. The CDR3 sequence: CASSIGLLSTDTQYF. Here the CDR3 DNA reads TGTGCCAGTAGTATAGGACTCCTGAGCACAGATACGCAGTATTTT.

The V gene is TRBV5-5, the J gene TRBJ1-1, with D perhaps matching TRBD1 (6 bases). The CDR3 covers 16 residues. Germline lookup yields CDR1 SGHKS and CDR2 YYEKEE (reference sequence). V lost 1 base to trimming and J lost 0 bases, with 13 bases between them. The CDR3 sequence is CASSLHRELMNTEAFF. In nucleotides, the CDR3 is TGTGCCAGCAGCTTGCACAGGGAGCTTATGAACACTGAAGCTTTCTTT. Filled out from reference TRBV5-5 and TRBJ1-1, the complete variable domain reads DAGVTQSPTHLIKTRGQQVTLRCSPISGHKSVSWYQQVLGQGPQFIFQYYEKEERGRGNFPDRFSARQFPNYSSELNVNALLLGDSALYLCASSLHRELMNTEAFFGQGTRLTVV.

The chain couples TRBV19 to TRBJ1-1, with unresolved D. The CDR3 is 13 amino acids. Per germline, CDR1 LNHDA and CDR2 SQIVND (reference sequence). The V end lost 3 bases, the J end lost 3 bases, and 8 bases lay between the germline ends. The DNA for the CDR3 is TGTGCCAGTAGTATCGAGTTGGACACTGAAGCTTTCTTT. Translated: CASSIELDTEAFF.

This sequence joins TRBV11-2 and TRBJ2-7; 10 nucleotides match TRBD2. Germline CDR1 SGHAT, CDR2 FQNNGV. CDR3 size: 14 residues. Germline trimming cut 5 bases from V and 7 bases from J; bases unmatched to any gene: 8. The DNA for the CDR3 is TGTGCCAGCAGCCAAGCGGGAGGGCCGGGAGAGCAGTACTTC. This encodes CASSQAGGPGEQYF.

The V call is TRBV12-5, the J call TRBJ1-3; 7 bases agree with TRBD1. Germline-derived CDR1 and CDR2 are LGHNT and FRNRAP. The junction had 15 bases not matched to a gene; V was cut back by 0 bases and J by 4 bases. The CDR3 sequence is 19 residues long. The CDR3 DNA sequence: TGTGCTAGTGGTTTGGTAGAAAAGGGACAGATCGGCAGCGGAAACACCATATATTTT. Translating gives CASGLVEKGQIGSGNTIYF. The entire variable domain, with the rest obtained from reference TRBV12-5 and TRBJ1-3, is as follows: DARVTQTPRHKVTEMGQEVTMRCQPILGHNTVFWYRQTMMQGLELLAYFRNRAPLDDSGMPKDRFSAEMPDATLATLKIQPSEPRDSAVYFCASGLVEKGQIGSGNTIYFGEGSWLTVV.

The chain joins TRBV30 to TRBJ2-1; TRBD2 matches 12 bases. The germline CDR1 and CDR2 sequences are GTSNPN and SVGIG (reference sequence). Germline trimming cut 4 bases from V and 7 bases from J; bases unmatched to any gene: 8. The CDR3 is 15 amino acids. The CDR3 nucleotides read TGTGCCTGGACCGGAAAAGGACTAGCGGGGAATGAGCAGTTCTTC. Its protein product is CAWTGKGLAGNEQFF.

The V gene is TRBV28, the J gene TRBJ2-7; D may be TRBD2 (6 bases). V was clipped by 6 bases and J by 7 bases, with 16 bases between them. The germline gives CDR1 MDHEN, CDR2 SYDVKM. CDR3 size: 13 residues. The CDR3 reads CASSWAGPGEQYF. Written as DNA, the CDR3 is TGTGCCAGCAGCTGGGCGGGGCCTGGAGAGCAGTACTTC.

This clone appeared once. V is TRBV25-1 and J is TRBJ1-1, with 9 bases fitting TRBD1. CDR3 length equals 12 residues. Trimming removed 6 bases from V and 4 bases from J; junction bases left unmatched: 0. Germline V gene lookup returns CDR1 MGHDK and CDR2 SYGVNS. The CDR3 nucleotides are TGTGCCAGCAGACAGGGGGCCACTGAAGCTTTCTTT. As protein: CASRQGATEAFF.

The gene calls are TRBV29-1 and TRBJ1-6, with D hard to call. CDR1 and CDR2 (germline): SQVTM, ANQGSEA. Trimming stripped 4 bases from V and 10 bases from J, with 14 bases between. This CDR3 region has 13 residues. The DNA for the CDR3 is TGCAGCGTTGGAAACGGGAGAGGGTCACCCCTCCACTTT. Residues: CSVGNGRGSPLHF.

CDR3 nucleotide sequence: TGTGCCAGCAGCTTAGACCCGGGACAGTTACCGTTCTTC. Its protein product is CASSLDPGQLPFF. The chain carries TRBV11-2 and TRBJ2-1; 7 bases are a match to TRBD1. The V gene end was trimmed by 0 bases and the J gene end by 15 bases; junction bases not matched to a gene: 8. The CDR3 spans 13 residues. Germline assignment: CDR1 SGHAT and CDR2 FQNNGV.

CDR3 sequence: CASSLSFPYRGITEAFF. CDR3 sequence (DNA): TGTGCCAGCAGTTTATCCTTCCCGTACAGGGGAATCACTGAAGCTTTCTTT. The chain employs TRBV28 and TRBJ1-1, with TRBD1 matching 7 bases. Trimming took 1 base from V and 4 from J; bases not matched to a gene: 12. Germline lookup yields CDR1 MDHEN and CDR2 SYDVKM. CDR3 size: 17 residues.

The table lists this clone with a count of one. Here the CDR3 reads CASSISLDMNTEAFF. The CDR3 DNA reads TGTGCCAGTAGTATAAGTCTGGACATGAACACTGAAGCTTTCTTT. V usage is TRBV19 and J usage is TRBJ1-1; D might be TRBD1 (5 bases). V was pared by 2 bases and J by 0 bases, with 10 bases between. The germline CDR1 and CDR2 sequences are LNHDA and SQIVND (reference sequence). This CDR3 comprises 15 residues.

This clone turned up a few times. V is TRBV7-2 and J is TRBJ1-6; D may be TRBD1 (6 bases). There are 19 residues in the CDR3. From germline, CDR1 is SGHTA and CDR2 FQGNSA. Trimming pared 1 base from V and 6 bases from J, leaving 22 bases between. CDR3 sequence: CASSLVAPGPGGRNSPLHF. CDR3 bases: TGTGCCAGCAGCTTAGTGGCCCCAGGTCCGGGGGGCCGTAATTCACCCCTCCACTTT.

V is TRBV5-4 and J is TRBJ2-7; 10 bases map to TRBD2. The V segment lost 4 bases and the J segment 7 bases; nucleotides outside the gene matches: 8. In germline, CDR1 is SGHNT, CDR2 YYREEE (reference sequence). This CDR3 is 14 amino acids long. DNA of the CDR3: TGTGCCAGCAGCCAAACTAGCGGGACGCGAGAGCAGTACTTC. This encodes CASSQTSGTREQYF. Drawing the rest from reference TRBV5-4 and TRBJ2-7, the complete variable domain is ETGVTQSPTHLIKTRGQQVTLRCSSQSGHNTVSWYQQALGQGPQFIFQYYREEENGRGNFPPRFSGLQFPNYSSELNVNALELDDSALYLCASSQTSGTREQYFGPGTRLTVT.

In this sample, this clone turned up a few times. J is TRBJ2-4 and V is TRBV18; TRBD1 aligns across 7 bases. V was pared by 3 bases and J by 0 bases, with 8 bases of the junction left unmatched. CDR3 length equals 17 residues. CDR1 is KGHSH, CDR2 LQKENI, per germline. CDR3 amino acids: CASSPPGQKLAKNIQYF. The CDR3, as DNA: TGTGCCAGCTCACCCCCGGGACAGAAACTAGCCAAAAACATTCAGTACTTC.

V usage is TRBV28 and J usage is TRBJ1-4; D perhaps matches TRBD1 (5 bases). Trimming cost V 6 bases and J 8 bases, with 13 bases left between them. Germline V gene data show CDR1 as MDHEN and CDR2 as SYDVKM. CDR3 length equals 13 residues. The CDR3 here is CASRSSDREKLFF. The CDR3 DNA reads TGTGCCAGCAGATCATCCGACAGAGAAAAACTGTTTTTT.

The chain recombines TRBV15 with TRBJ2-4; 7 positions agree with TRBD1. This CDR3 region has 16 residues. Looked up from germline, CDR1 is LNHNV and CDR2 is YYDKDF (reference sequence). The V and J ends lost 2 bases and 2 bases, in that order; junction bases with no gene match: 6. The CDR3 sequence: CATSRNTGAPKNIQYF. As DNA, the CDR3 is TGTGCCACCAGCAGAAATACAGGGGCCCCCAAAAACATTCAGTACTTC.